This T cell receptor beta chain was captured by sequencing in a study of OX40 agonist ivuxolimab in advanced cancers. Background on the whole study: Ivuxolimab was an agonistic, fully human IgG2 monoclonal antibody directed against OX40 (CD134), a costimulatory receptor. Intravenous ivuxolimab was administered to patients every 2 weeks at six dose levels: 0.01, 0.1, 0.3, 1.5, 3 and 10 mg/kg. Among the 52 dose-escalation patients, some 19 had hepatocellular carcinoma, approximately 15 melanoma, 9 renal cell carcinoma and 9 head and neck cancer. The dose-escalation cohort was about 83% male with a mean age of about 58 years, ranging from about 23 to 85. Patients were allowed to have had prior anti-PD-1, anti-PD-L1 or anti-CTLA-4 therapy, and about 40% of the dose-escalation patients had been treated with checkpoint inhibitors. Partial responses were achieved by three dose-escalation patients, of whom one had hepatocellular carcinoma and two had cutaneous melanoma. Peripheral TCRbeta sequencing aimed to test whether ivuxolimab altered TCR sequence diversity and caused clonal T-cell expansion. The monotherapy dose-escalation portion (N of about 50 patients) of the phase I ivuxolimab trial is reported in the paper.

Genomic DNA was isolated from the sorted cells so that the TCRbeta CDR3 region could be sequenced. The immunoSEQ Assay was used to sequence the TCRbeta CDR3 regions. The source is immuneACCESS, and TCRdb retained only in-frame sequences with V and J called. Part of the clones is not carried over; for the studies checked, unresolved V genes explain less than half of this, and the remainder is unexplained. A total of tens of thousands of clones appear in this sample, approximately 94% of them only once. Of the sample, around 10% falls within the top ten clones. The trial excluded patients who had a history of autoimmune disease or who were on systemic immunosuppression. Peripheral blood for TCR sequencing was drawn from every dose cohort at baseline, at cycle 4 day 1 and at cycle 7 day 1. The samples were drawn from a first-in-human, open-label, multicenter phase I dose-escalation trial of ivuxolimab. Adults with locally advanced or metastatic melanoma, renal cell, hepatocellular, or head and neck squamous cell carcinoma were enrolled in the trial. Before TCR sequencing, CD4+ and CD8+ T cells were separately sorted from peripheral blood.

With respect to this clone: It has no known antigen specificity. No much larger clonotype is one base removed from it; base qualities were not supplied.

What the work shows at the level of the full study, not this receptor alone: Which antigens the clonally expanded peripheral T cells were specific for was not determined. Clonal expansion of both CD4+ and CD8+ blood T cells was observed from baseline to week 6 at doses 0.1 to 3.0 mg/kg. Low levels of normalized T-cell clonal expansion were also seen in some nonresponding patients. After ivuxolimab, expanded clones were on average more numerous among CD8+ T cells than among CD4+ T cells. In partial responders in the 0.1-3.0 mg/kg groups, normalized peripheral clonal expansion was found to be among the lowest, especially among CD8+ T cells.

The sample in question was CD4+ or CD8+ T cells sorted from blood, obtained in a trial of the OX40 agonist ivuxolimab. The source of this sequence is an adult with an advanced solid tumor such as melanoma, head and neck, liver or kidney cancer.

Here is the DNA: TGTGCCCGCCCGGGGAGGGATTCATCCCCCCTCTATAATTCACCCCTCCACTTT. Its protein is CARPGRDSSPLYNSPLHF. The rearranged segments are TRBV5-6 and TRBJ1-6, with no confidently assigned D gene. Trimming costs V 10 bases and J 3 bases, and their ends lie 26 bases apart. The CDR3, cysteine through phenylalanine, is 18 amino acids long. Just CDR3 DNA is preserved here, 54 bases in frame from base 1. CDR1 SGHDT and CDR2 YYEEEE were looked up in the germline V gene.